The 8 T cell receptor beta chains in this list originate from one sample, sequenced in a study of blood T cells in healthy people across ages. The second PCR ran about 6 to 11 cycles with a sample-barcoded 5' primer and J-beta primers. TCRdb redid the calling of the 5' RACE reads with MiXCR, one entry per CDR3 protein. Of roughly 730,000 distinct CDR3 sequences listed, roughly 50% are singletons. Sequencing used blood. The receptors come from a man aged 40-49 years in good health.

Notes on this clonotype: An end of the junction differs from the germline gene, which may be a read error. The chain joins TRBV20-1 to TRBJ1-4, with a possible D match to TRBD1 (6 bases). The CDR3 has 15 residues. Germline values: CDR1 DFQATT, CDR2 SNEGSKA (reference sequence). Here the CDR3 DNA reads TGCAGTGCTAGTGGCTCGGGGGCGGAGAATGAGAAACTGTTTTTT. This gives the protein CSASGSGAENEKLFF.

The CDR3: CSAATESTDTQYF. CDR3 bases: TGCAGTGCTGCTACTGAGTCCACAGATACGCAGTATTTT. The rearrangement joins TRBV20-1 to TRBJ2-3; D is unclear. This CDR3 has 13 amino acids. Germline V lookup: CDR1 DFQATT, CDR2 SNEGSKA (reference sequence). V was clipped by 5 bases and J by 2 bases, with 11 bases between them.

V is TRBV14 and J is TRBJ2-7; D might be TRBD1 (5 bases). The CDR3 contains 14 residues. Germline loops: CDR1 SGHDN, CDR2 FVKESK. V dropped 4 bases and J dropped 10 bases, with 20 bases sitting between them. CDR3 nucleotides: TGTGCCAGCAGCCCGGAGACAGTTCACTCGGCCCAGTACTTC. Translated, it gives CASSPETVHSAQYF.

The chain is built from TRBV9 and TRBJ1-3, with D possibly being TRBD1 (5 bases). Looked up from germline, CDR1 is SGDLS and CDR2 is YYNGEE. The CDR3 sequence is 17 residues long. The V end was cut by 0 bases, the J end by 2 bases, with 15 bases between. This CDR3 is CASSVEDGARPGNTIYF. CDR3 nucleotide sequence: TGTGCCAGCAGCGTAGAGGATGGGGCTCGCCCTGGAAACACCATATATTTT.

The V gene is TRBV6-2 or TRBV6-3, the J gene TRBJ1-5; D unresolved. Germline lookup yields CDR1 MNHEY and CDR2 SVGEGT. Trimming shortened V by 6 bases and J by 4 bases, and 10 bases separated the two germline ends. There are 13 residues in the CDR3. CDR3 residues: CASRGKVNQPQHF. CDR3 DNA: TGTGCCAGCAGGGGCAAGGTTAATCAGCCCCAGCATTTT.

In its sample, this clonotype was seen a few times. V gene TRBV12-3 or TRBV12-4 combines with J gene TRBJ2-7, with 10 bases fitting TRBD2. There are 15 residues in the CDR3. J lost 2 bases, V lost 5 bases, and 6 bases had no gene match. Here the CDR3 reads CASSPLLAGPYEQYF. The CDR3 coding sequence is TGTGCCAGCAGTCCTTTACTAGCGGGACCCTACGAGCAGTACTTC.

This clonotype was found a few times. V is TRBV21-1 and J is TRBJ2-7. TRBV21-1 is listed as a pseudogene. The CDR3 spans 14 residues. The CDR3 reads CASSRFDSSYEQYF. The CDR3 nucleotides read TGTGCCAGCAGCAGGTTTGACAGCTCCTACGAGCAGTACTTC.

This clonotype appeared a few times. The J gene is TRBJ2-1, the V gene TRBV7-2; D could derive from TRBD1 or TRBD2 (5 bases each). Germline loops: CDR1 SGHTA, CDR2 FQGNSA. This CDR3 comprises 14 residues. Trimming left V 1 base short and J 8 bases short, with 12 bases between. CDR3 loop: CASSLVQGPYEQFF. In DNA form, the CDR3 reads TGTGCCAGCAGCTTAGTGCAGGGACCTTATGAGCAGTTCTTC.